This T cell receptor beta chain emerged from a study of cytomegalovirus exposure and HLA in healthy donors. Study summary: Clustering assigned 81% of the approximately 400 genotyped donors to the Caucasian-associated ancestry cluster.

CDR3 length: 16 amino acids. Germline V gene sequence: CDR1 LGHNA, CDR2 YSLEER. V lost 1 base, J lost 8 bases, and 12 bases stayed unmatched. The primer mix had 60 Vbeta and 13 Jbeta primers. Sequencing was performed with immunoSEQ multiplex PCR; in TCRdb, only in-frame clones are kept and a portion is missing. The sample lists about 160,000 clones; 80% were seen once. Study-level results: TCR beta V- and J-gene trimming was later associated with a missense DCLRE1C variant.

Comment on this clone: The target antigen is unknown.

Donors in the study were healthy people who gave bone marrow. Sampled while nominally healthy, donors likely had unrecorded immune exposures. V gene TRBV4-3 combines with J gene TRBJ1-2, with 8 bases that match TRBD1. This sequence originates from a woman in her fifties or sixties in good health and CMV-seronegative. Sequenced material: PBMCs. Here the CDR3 reads CASSQGGGRGLGGYTF. For the CDR3, the DNA is TGCGCCAGCAGCCAAGGGGGGGGCAGGGGGCTGGGCGGCTACACCTTC.